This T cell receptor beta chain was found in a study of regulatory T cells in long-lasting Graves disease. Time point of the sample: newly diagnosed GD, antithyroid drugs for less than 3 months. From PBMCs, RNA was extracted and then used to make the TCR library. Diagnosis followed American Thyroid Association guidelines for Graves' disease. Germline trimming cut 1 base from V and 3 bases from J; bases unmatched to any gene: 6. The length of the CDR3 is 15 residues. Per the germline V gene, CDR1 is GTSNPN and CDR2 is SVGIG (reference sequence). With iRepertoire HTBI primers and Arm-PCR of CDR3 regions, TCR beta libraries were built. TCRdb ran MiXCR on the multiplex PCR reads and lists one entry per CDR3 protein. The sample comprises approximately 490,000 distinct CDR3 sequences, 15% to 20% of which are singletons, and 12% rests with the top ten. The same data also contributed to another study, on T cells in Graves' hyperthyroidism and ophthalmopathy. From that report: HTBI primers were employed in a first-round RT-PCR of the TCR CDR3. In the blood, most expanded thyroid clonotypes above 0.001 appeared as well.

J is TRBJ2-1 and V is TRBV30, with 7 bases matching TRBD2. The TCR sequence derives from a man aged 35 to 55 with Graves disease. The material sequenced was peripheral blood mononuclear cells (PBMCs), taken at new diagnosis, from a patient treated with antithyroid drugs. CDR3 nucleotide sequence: TGTGCCTGGAGTGGACTAGGGAGGGACTACAATGAGCAGTTCTTC. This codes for CAWSGLGRDYNEQFF. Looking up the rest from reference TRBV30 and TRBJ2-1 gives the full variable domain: SQTIHQWPATLVQPVGSPLSLECTVEGTSNPNLYWYRQAAGRGLQLLFYSVGIGQISSEVPQNLSASRPQDRQFILSSKKLLLSDSGFYLCAWSGLGRDYNEQFFGPGTRLTVL.